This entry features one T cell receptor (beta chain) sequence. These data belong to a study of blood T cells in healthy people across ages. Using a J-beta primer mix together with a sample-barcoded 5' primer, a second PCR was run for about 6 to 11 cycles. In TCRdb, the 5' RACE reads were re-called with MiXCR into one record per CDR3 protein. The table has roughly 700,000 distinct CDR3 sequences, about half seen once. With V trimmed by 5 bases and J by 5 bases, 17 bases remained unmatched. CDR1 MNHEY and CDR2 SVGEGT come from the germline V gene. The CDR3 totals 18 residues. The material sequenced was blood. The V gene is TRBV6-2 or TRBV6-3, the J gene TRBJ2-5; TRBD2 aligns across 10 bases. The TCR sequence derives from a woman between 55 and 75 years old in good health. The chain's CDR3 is CASSPDTHLAGVGETQYF. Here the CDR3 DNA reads TGTGCCAGCAGTCCCGACACCCATCTAGCGGGAGTGGGGGAGACCCAGTACTTC.